The following is a T cell receptor beta chain sequence with its context. It is unclear where the CDR3 begins or ends on the DNA, so no DNA is shown, and the CDR3 is as TCRdb lists it. The CDR3 adds up to 16 amino acids, both ends counted. As handled by the study authors: Amplified reference gene primers provided the basis for estimating nucleated cell counts. The table came from immunoSEQ multiplex PCR; TCRdb's copy has only in-frame clones and leaves some out. Clonal size and the V and J genes are those of that table, whereas D and trimming came from the DNA. The sample holds about 150,000 clones, roughly 89% seen once. The source of the sample is a study of blood T cell repertoires in COVID-19. Turning to the study itself: The United States, Italy and Spain supplied acute and convalescent COVID-19 samples. T cells, B-cell-depleted T cells, or PBMCs provided the cDNA or gDNA that served as material.

The J gene is TRBJ2-1, the V gene TRBV21-1; the D call in the table, TRBD2, was not verified against the DNA. TRBV21-1 has pseudogene status. This receptor was taken from a woman between 45 and 60 years old with acute or convalescent COVID-19. The specimen was peripheral blood. CDR3 in amino acids: CASSKVGGGSNNEQFF.